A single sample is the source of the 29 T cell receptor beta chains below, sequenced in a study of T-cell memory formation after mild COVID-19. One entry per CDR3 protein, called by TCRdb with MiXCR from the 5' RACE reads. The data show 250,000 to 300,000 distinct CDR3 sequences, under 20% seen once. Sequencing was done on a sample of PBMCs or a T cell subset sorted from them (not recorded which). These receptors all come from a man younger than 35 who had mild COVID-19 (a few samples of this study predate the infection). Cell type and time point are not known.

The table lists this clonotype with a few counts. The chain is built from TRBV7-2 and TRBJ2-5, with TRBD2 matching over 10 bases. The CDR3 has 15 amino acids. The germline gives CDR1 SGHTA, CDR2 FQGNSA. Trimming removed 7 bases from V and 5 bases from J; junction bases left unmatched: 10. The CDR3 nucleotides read TGTGCCAGCACTTGGGGACTAGCGAGTGTGGAGACCCAGTACTTC. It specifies CASTWGLASVETQYF.

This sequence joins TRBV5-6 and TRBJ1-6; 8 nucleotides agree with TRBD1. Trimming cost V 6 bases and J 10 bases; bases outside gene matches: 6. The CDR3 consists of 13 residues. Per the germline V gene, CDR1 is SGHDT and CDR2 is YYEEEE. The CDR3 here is CASKDRDQSPLHF. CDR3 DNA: TGTGCCAGCAAGGACAGGGACCAATCACCCCTCCACTTT.

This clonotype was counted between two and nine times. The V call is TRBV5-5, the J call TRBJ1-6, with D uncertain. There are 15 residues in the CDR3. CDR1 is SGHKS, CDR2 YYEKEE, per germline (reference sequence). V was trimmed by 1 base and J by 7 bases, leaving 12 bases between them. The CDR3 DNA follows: TGTGCCAGCAGCTTGCTACAGACCCTAAATTCACCCCTCCACTTT. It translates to CASSLLQTLNSPLHF.

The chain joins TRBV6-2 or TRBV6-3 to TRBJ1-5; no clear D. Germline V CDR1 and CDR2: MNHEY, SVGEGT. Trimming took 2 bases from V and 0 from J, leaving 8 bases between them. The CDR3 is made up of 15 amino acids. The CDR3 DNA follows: TGTGCCAGCAGTTACACCCAAGATAGCAATCAGCCCCAGCATTTT. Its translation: CASSYTQDSNQPQHF.

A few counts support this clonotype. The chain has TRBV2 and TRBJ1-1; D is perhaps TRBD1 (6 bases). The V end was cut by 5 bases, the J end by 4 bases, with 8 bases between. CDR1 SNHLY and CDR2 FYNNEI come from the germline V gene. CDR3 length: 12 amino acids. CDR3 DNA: TGTGCCAGCAGTTCGACAGGCACTGAAGCTTTCTTT. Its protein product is CASSSTGTEAFF.

This CDR3 is CASSLGGGRAKNIQYF. The DNA of the CDR3 is TGTGCCAGCAGCTTAGGGGGGGGCAGAGCCAAAAACATTCAGTACTTC. The rearrangement joins TRBV7-8 to TRBJ2-4; TRBD2 might be the D (7 bases). Trimming left V 1 base short and J 0 bases short, with 10 bases between. Per the germline V gene, CDR1 is SGHVS and CDR2 is FQNEAQ. The CDR3 consists of 16 residues.

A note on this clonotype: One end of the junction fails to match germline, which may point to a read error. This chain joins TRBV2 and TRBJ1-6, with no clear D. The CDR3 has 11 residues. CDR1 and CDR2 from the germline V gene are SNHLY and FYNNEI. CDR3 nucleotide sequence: TGTGCCACTGCGGGCAATTCACCCATCCACTTT. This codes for CATAGNSPIHF. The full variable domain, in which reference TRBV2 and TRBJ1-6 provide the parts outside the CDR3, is EPEVTQTPSHQVTQMGQEVILRCVPISNHLYFYWYRQILGQKVEFLVSFYNNEISEKSEIFDDQFSVERPDGSNFTLKIRSTKLEDSAMYFCATAGNSPIHFGNGTRLTVT.

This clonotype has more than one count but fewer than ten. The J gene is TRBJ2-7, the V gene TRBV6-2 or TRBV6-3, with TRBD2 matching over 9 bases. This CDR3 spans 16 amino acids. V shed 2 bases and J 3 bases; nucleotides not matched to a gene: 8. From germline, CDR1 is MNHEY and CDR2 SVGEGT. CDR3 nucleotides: TGTGCCAGCAGTTACCGTGCAGCGGGGGGCTACTACGAGCAGTACTTC. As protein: CASSYRAAGGYYEQYF.

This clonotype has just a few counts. DNA of the CDR3: TGCGCCAGCAGCCCCGGAGCGGGGGCGACAGATACGCAGTATTTT. This encodes CASSPGAGATDTQYF. The chain links TRBV5-1 to TRBJ2-3; 8 bases align to TRBD2. The CDR3 is 15 residues long. Germline V gene lookup returns CDR1 SGHRS and CDR2 YFSETQ. J was trimmed by 3 bases and V by 4 bases; bases with no gene match: 7.

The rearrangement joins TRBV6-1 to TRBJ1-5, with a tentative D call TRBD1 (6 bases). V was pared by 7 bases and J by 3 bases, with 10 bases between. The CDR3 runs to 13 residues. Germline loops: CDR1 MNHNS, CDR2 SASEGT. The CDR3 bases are TGTGCCAGCATTACAGGGCCCAATCAGCCCCAGCATTTT. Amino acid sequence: CASITGPNQPQHF.

CDR3 nucleotides: TGCGCCAGCAGCCAAGCGTGGCGGGAGAATTCACCCCTCCACTTT. Protein: CASSQAWRENSPLHF. The V call is TRBV4-3, the J call TRBJ1-6, with D unresolved. Germline V gives CDR1 LGHNA, CDR2 YSLEER. The CDR3 length is 15 residues. Trimming cost V 1 base and J 7 bases, with 11 bases left between them.

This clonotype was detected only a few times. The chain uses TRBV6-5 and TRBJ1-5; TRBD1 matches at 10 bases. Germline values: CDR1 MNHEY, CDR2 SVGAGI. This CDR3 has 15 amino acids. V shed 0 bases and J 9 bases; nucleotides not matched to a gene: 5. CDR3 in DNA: TGTGCCAGCAGTTACTCCGGACAGGGGGGATGGCCCCAGCATTTT. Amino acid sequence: CASSYSGQGGWPQHF.

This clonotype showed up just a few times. The CDR3 is CSASTGESYEQYV. CDR3 nucleotide sequence: TGCAGTGCTAGTACAGGGGAATCCTACGAGCAGTACGTC. The chain combines TRBV20-1 with TRBJ2-7; 7 nucleotides agree with TRBD1. Unmatched junction bases numbered 3, after V lost 3 bases and J lost 1 base. Germline V gene data show CDR1 as DFQATT and CDR2 as SNEGSKA (reference sequence). The CDR3 sequence is 13 residues long.

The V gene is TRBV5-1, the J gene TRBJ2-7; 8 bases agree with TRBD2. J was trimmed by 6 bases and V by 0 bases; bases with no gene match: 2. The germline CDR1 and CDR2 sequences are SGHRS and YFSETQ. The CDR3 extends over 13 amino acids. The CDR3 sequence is CASSLGGGPEQYV. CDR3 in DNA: TGCGCCAGCAGCTTGGGCGGGGGGCCCGAGCAGTACGTC.

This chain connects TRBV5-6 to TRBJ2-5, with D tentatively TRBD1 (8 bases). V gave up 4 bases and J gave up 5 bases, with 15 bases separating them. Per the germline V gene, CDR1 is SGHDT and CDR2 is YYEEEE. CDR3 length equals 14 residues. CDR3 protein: CASSTGGGWETQYF. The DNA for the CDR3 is TGTGCCAGCAGCACAGGGGGGGGGTGGGAGACCCAGTACTTC.

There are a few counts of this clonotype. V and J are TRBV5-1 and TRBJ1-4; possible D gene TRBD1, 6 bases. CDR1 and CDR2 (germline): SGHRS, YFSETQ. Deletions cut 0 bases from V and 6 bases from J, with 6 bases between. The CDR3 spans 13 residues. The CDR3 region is CASSLGTDEKLFF. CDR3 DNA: TGCGCCAGCAGCTTGGGGACAGATGAAAAACTGTTTTTT.

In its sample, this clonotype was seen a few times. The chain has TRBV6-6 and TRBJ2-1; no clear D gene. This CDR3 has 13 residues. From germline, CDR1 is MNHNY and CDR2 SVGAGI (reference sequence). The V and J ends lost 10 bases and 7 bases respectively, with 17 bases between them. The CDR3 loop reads CATCWRVGNEQFF. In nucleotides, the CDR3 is TGTGCCACCTGTTGGCGAGTAGGGAATGAGCAGTTCTTC.

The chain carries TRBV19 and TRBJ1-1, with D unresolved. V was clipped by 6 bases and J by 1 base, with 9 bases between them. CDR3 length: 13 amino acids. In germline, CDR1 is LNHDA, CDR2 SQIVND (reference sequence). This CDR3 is CASSSWGNTEAFF. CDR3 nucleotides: TGTGCCAGTAGCAGTTGGGGGAACACTGAAGCTTTCTTT.

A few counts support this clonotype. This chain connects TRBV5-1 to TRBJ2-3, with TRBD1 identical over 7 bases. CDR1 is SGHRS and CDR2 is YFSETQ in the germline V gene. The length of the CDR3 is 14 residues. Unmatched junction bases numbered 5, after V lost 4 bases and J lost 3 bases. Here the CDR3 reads CASSHGQETDTQYF. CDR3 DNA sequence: TGCGCCAGCAGCCACGGACAGGAGACAGATACGCAGTATTTT.

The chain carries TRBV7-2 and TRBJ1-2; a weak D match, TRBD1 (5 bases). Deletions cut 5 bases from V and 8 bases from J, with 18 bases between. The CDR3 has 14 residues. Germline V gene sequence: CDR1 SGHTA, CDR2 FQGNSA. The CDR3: CASSPINRRDGYTF. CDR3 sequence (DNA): TGTGCCAGCAGCCCTATAAATAGAAGGGACGGCTACACCTTC.

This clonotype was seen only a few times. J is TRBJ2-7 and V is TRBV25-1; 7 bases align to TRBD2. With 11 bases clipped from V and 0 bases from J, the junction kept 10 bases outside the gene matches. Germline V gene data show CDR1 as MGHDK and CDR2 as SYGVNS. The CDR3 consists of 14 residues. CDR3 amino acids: CASALAVSSYEQYF. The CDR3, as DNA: TGTGCCTCAGCCCTAGCGGTCAGCTCCTACGAGCAGTACTTC.

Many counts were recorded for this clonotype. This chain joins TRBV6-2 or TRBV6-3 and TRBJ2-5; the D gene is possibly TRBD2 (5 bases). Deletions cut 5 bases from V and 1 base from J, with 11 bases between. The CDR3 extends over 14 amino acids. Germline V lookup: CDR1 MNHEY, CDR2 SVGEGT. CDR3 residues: CASSVDWSQETQYF. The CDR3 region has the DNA TGTGCCAGCAGTGTGGACTGGTCCCAAGAGACCCAGTACTTC.

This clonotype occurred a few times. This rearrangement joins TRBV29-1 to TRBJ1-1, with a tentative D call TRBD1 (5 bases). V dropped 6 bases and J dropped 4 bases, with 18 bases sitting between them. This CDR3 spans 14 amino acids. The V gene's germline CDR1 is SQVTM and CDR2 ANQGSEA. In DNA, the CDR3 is TGCAGCGTGATACAGGTCGCCTTGGGCACTGAAGCTTTCTTT. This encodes CSVIQVALGTEAFF.

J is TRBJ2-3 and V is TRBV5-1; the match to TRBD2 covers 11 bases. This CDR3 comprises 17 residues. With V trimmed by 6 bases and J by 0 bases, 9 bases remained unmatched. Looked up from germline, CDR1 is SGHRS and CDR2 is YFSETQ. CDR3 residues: CASTPGGTSGSTDTQYF. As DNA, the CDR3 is TGCGCCAGCACCCCTGGGGGGACTAGCGGTAGCACAGATACGCAGTATTTT.

The CDR3 reads CASSSGLAGGLSWDTQYF. As DNA, the CDR3 is TGTGCCAGCAGCTCAGGACTAGCGGGGGGGCTGAGTTGGGATACGCAGTATTTT. This rearrangement joins TRBV7-2 to TRBJ2-3, with 15 bases aligning to TRBD2. CDR3 length: 18 amino acids. Germline V gives CDR1 SGHTA, CDR2 FQGNSA. Trimming at V came to 4 bases and at J to 6 bases, leaving 11 bases not matched to a gene.

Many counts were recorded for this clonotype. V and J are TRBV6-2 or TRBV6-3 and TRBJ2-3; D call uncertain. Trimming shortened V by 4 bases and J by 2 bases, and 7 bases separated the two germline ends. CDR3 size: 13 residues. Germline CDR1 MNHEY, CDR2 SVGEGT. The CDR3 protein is CASSLLNTDTQYF. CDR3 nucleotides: TGTGCCAGCAGTTTGCTGAACACAGATACGCAGTATTTT.

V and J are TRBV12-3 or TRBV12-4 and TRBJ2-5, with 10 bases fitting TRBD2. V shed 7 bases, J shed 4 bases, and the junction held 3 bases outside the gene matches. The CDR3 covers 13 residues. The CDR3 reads CASISSGGETQYF. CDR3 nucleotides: TGTGCCAGCATATCTAGCGGGGGAGAGACCCAGTACTTC.

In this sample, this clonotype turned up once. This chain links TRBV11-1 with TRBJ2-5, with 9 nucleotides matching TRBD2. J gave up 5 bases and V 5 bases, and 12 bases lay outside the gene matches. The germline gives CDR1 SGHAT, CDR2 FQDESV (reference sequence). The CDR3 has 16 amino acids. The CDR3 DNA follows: TGTGCCAGCAGCCCAGGGACTAGCCCCGGAGCGGAGACCCAGTACTTC. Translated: CASSPGTSPGAETQYF.

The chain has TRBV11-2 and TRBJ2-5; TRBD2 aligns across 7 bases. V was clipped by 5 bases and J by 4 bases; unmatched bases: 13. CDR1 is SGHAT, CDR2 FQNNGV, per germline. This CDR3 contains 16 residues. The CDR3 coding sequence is TGTGCCAGCAGCCCGAGCTCCTGGTGGGGGGGAGAGACCCAGTACTTC. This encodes CASSPSSWWGGETQYF.